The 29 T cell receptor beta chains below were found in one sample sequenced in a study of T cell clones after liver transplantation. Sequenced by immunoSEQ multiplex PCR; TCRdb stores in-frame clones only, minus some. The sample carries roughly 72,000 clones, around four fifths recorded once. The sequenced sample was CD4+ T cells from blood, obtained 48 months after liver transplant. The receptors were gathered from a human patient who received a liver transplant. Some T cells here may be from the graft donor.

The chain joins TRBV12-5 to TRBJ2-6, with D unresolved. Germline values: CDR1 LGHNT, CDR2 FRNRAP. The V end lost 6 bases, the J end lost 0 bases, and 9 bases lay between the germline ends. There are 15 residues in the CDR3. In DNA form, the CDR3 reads TGTGCTAGTGGAAGGTGGCCCTCTGGGGCCAACGTCCTGACTTTC. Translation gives CASGRWPSGANVLTF. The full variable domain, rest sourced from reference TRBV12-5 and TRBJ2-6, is DARVTQTPRHKVTEMGQEVTMRCQPILGHNTVFWYRQTMMQGLELLAYFRNRAPLDDSGMPKDRFSAEMPDATLATLKIQPSEPRDSAVYFCASGRWPSGANVLTFGAGSRLTVL.

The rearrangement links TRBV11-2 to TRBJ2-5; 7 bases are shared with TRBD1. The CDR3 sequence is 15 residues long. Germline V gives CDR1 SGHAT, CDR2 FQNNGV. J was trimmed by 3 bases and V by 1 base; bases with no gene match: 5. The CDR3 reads CASSLAGTAKETQYF. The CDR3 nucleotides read TGTGCCAGCAGCTTAGCAGGGACAGCAAAAGAGACCCAGTACTTC.

Written as DNA, the CDR3 is TGTGCCAGCAGTTCGACTAGCGGGGGGCCCTACAATGAGCAGTTCTTC. It codes for CASSSTSGGPYNEQFF. The chain joins TRBV6-5 to TRBJ2-1; 13 nucleotides line up with TRBD2. Per germline, CDR1 MNHEY and CDR2 SVGAGI. The CDR3 length is 16 residues. The V and J ends lost 4 bases and 2 bases, in that order; junction bases with no gene match: 2.

The CDR3 coding sequence is TGTGCCAGTAGTATTGCGGGACAAGCATACGAGCAGTACTTC. It codes for CASSIAGQAYEQYF. The chain couples TRBV19 to TRBJ2-7; D could derive from TRBD1 or TRBD2 (6 bases each). V was trimmed by 3 bases and J by 4 bases, leaving 13 bases between them. The CDR3 has 14 amino acids. The germline V gene has CDR1 LNHDA and CDR2 SQIVND (reference sequence).

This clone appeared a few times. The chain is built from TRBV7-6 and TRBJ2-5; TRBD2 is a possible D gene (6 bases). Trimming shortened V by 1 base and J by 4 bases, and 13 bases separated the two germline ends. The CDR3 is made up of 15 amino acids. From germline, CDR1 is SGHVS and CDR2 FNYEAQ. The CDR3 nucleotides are TGTGCCAGCAGCTTAGGGCTAGCGAGTAGAGAGACCCAGTACTTC. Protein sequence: CASSLGLASRETQYF.

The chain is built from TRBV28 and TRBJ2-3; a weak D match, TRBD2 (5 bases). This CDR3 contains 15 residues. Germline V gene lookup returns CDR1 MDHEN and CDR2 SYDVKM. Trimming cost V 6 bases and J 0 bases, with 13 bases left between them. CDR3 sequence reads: CASSGGVTSTDTQYF. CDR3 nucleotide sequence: TGTGCCAGCAGCGGAGGTGTTACTAGCACAGATACGCAGTATTTT.

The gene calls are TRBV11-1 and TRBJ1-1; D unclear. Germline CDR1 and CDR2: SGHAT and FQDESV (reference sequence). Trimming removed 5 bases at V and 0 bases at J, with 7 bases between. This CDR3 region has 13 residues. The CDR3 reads CASSREMNTEAFF. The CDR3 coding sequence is TGTGCCAGCAGCCGGGAGATGAACACTGAAGCTTTCTTT.

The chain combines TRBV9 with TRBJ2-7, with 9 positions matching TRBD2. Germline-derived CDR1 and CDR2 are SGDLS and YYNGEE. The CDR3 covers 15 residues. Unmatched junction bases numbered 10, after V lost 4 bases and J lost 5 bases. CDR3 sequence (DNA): TGTGCCAGCAGCCCAAGGGAGCGGGGGGACCACGAGCAGTACTTC. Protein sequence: CASSPRERGDHEQYF.

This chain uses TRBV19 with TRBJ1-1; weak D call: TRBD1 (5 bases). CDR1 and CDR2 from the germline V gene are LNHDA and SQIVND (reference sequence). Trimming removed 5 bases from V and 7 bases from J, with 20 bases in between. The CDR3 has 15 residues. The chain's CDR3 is CASSDRYRYEGEAFF. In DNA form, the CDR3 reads TGTGCCAGTAGTGACCGATACAGGTACGAGGGTGAAGCTTTCTTT. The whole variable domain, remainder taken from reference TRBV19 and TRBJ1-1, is DGGITQSPKYLFRKEGQNVTLSCEQNLNHDAMYWYRQDPGQGLRLIYYSQIVNDFQKGDIAEGYSVSREKKESFPLTVTSAQKNPTAFYLCASSDRYRYEGEAFFGQGTRLTVV.

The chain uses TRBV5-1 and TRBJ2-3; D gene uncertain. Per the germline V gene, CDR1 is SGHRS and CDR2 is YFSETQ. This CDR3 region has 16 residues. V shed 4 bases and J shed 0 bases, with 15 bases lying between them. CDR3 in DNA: TGCGCCAGCAGCCCGAACCCGACGGCTAGCACAGATACGCAGTATTTT. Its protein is CASSPNPTASTDTQYF. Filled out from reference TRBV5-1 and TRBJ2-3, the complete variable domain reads KAGVTQTPRYLIKTRGQQVTLSCSPISGHRSVSWYQQTPGQGLQFLFEYFSETQRNKGNFPGRFSGRQFSNSRSEMNVSTLELGDSALYLCASSPNPTASTDTQYFGPGTRLTVL.

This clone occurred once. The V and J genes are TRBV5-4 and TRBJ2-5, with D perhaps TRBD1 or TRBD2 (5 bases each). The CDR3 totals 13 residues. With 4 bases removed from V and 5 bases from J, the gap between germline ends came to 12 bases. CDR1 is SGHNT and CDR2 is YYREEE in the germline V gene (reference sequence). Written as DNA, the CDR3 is TGTGCCAGCAGCGCTACTTGGGGGGAGACCCAGTACTTC. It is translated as CASSATWGETQYF.

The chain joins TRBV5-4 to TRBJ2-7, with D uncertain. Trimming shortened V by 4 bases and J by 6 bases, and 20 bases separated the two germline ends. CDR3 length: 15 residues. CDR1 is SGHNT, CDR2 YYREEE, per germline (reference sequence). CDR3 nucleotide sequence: TGTGCCAGCAGCCCGGCCAGTGGGCTAGTCACCGAGCAGTACTTC. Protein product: CASSPASGLVTEQYF. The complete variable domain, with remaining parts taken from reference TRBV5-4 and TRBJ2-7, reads ETGVTQSPTHLIKTRGQQVTLRCSSQSGHNTVSWYQQALGQGPQFIFQYYREEENGRGNFPPRFSGLQFPNYSSELNVNALELDDSALYLCASSPASGLVTEQYFGPGTRLTVT.

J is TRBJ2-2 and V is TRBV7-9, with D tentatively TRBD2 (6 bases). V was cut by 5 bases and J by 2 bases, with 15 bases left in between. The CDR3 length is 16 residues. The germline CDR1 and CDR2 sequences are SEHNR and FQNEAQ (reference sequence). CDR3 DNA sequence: TGTGCCAGCAGCCCTGGGGGGTATTCAAACACCGGGGAGCTGTTTTTT. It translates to CASSPGGYSNTGELFF.

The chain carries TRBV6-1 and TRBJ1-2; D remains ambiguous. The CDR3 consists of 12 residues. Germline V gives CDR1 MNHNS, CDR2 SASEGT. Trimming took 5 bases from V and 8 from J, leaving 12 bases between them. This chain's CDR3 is CASSSAGSGYTF. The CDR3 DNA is TGTGCCAGCAGTTCGGCCGGTTCAGGCTACACCTTC.

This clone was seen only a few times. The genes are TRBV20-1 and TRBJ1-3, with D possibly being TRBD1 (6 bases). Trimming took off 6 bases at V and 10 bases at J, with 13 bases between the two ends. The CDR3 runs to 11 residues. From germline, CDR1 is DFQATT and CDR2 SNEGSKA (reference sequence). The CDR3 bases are TGCAGTGCGCCACAGGGAAGAACCATATATTTT. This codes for CSAPQGRTIYF.

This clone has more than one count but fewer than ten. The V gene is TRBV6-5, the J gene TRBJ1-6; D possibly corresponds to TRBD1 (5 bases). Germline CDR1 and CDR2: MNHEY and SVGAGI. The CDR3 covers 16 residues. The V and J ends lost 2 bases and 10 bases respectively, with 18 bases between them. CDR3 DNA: TGTGCCAGCAGTTACGCGGGGGTACGGGGCTCATCACCCCTCCACTTT. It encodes CASSYAGVRGSSPLHF.

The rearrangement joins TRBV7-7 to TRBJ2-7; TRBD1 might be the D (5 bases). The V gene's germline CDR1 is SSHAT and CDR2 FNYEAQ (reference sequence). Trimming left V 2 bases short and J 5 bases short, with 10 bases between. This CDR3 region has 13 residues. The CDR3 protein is CASSLQGRDEQYF. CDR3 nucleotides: TGTGCCAGCAGCTTACAGGGTCGCGACGAGCAGTACTTC. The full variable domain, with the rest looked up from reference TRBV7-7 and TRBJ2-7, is GAGVSQSPRYKVTKRGQDVTLRCDPISSHATLYWYQQALGQGPEFLTYFNYEAQPDKSGLPSDRFSAERPEGSISTLTIQRTEQRDSAMYRCASSLQGRDEQYFGPGTRLTVT.

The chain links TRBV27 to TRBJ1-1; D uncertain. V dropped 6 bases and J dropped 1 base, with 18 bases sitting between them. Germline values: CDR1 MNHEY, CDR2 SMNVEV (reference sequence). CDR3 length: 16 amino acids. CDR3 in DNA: TGTGCCAGCAGATCCTCTTCTGGGCTAGGGAACACTGAAGCTTTCTTT. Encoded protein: CASRSSSGLGNTEAFF.

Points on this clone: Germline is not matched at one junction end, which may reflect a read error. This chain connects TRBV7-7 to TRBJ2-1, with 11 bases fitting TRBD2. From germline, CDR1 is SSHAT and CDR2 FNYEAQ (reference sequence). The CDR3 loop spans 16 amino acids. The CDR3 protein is CASSLGRLAGNNEQFF. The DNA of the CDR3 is TGTGCTAGCAGCTTAGGGAGACTAGCGGGGAACAATGAGCAGTTCTTC.

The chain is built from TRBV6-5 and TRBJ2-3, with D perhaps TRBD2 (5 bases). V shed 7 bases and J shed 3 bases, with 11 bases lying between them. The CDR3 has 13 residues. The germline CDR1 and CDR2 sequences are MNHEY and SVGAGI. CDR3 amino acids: CASTRGRTDTQYF. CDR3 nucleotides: TGTGCCAGCACCCGAGGGCGTACAGATACGCAGTATTTT.

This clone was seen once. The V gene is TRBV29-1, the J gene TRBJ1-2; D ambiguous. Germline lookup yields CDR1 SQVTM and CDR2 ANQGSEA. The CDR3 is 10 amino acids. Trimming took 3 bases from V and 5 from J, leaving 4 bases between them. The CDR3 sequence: CSVETYGYTF. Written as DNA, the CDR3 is TGCAGCGTTGAGACATATGGCTACACCTTC.

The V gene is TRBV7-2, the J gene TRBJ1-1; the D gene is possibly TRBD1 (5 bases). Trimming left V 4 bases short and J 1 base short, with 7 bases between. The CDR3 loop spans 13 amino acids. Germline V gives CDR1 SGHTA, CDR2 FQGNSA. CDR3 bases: TGTGCCAGCAGCTCAAGGGGGAACACTGAAGCTTTCTTT. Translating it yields CASSSRGNTEAFF.

CDR3 bases: TGTGCCAGCAGTCGGGACAGTAGTTATGGCTACACCTTC. Its protein is CASSRDSSYGYTF. The chain uses TRBV6-5 and TRBJ1-2; TRBD1 aligns across 7 bases. This CDR3 region has 13 residues. Germline CDR1 reads MNHEY; CDR2 reads SVGAGI. The J segment lost 5 bases and the V segment lost 5 bases, leaving 5 bases of the junction unmatched.

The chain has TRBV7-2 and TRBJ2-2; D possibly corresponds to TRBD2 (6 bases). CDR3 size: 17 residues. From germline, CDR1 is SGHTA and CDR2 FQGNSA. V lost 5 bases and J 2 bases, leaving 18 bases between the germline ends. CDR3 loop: CASSPGERAANTGELFF. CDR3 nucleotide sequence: TGTGCCAGCAGCCCCGGGGAGCGGGCCGCCAACACCGGGGAGCTGTTTTTT.

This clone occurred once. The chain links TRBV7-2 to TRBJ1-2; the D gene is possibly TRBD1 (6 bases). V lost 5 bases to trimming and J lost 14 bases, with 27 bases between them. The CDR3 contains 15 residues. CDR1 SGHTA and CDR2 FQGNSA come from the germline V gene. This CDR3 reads CASSGPGDVTPRRTF. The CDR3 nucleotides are TGTGCCAGCAGCGGGCCAGGGGACGTAACTCCTCGGAGGACCTTC.

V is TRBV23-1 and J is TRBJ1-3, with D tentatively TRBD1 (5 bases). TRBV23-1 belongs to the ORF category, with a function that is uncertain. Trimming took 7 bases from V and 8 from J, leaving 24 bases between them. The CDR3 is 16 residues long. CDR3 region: CASTPTRGWFADTIYF. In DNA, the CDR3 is TGCGCCAGCACTCCCACCCGGGGGTGGTTTGCAGACACCATATATTTT.

The CDR3 sequence is CASSPREGGAADTQYF. CDR3 bases: TGTGCCAGCAGCCCTCGAGAGGGGGGGGCCGCAGATACGCAGTATTTT. The rearrangement uses TRBV9 and TRBJ2-3, with a tentative D call TRBD2 (7 bases). Germline V lookup: CDR1 SGDLS, CDR2 YYNGEE. V lost 4 bases and J 4 bases, leaving 19 bases between the germline ends. The CDR3 has 16 amino acids. Full variable domain (rest looked up from reference TRBV9 and TRBJ2-3): DSGVTQTPKHLITATGQRVTLRCSPRSGDLSVYWYQQSLDQGLQFLIQYYNGEERAKGNILERFSAQQFPDLHSELNLSSLELGDSALYFCASSPREGGAADTQYFGPGTRLTVL.

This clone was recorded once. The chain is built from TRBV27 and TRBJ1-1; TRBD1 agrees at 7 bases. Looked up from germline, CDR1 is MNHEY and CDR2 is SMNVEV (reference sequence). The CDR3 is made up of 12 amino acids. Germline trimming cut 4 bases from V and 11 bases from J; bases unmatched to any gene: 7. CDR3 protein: CASSSEGAGAFF. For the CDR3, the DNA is TGTGCCAGCAGTTCGGAGGGGGCCGGGGCTTTCTTT.

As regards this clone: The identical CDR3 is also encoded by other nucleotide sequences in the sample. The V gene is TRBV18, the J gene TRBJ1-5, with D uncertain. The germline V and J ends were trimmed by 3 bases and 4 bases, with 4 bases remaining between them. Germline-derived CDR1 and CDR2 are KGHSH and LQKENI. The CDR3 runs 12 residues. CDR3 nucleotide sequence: TGTGCCAGCTCACCTACAAATCAGCCCCAGCATTTT. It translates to CASSPTNQPQHF.